This T cell receptor (beta chain) was sequenced in a study of T cells after posttransplantation cyclophosphamide. Trimming removed 6 bases at V and 2 bases at J, with 18 bases between. Germline V lookup: CDR1 MNHNY, CDR2 SVGAGI (reference sequence). The CDR3 runs 16 residues. The protocol was immunoSEQ multiplex PCR, while the TCRdb copy is restricted to in-frame clones and leaves out a portion. Found here are tens of thousands of clones, about 93% of them singletons; the top ten hold under 3%. This sequence joins TRBV6-6 and TRBJ2-3, with a tentative D call TRBD2 (5 bases). The sample comprised PBMCs. The receptor comes from a woman aged 25 to 39 in good health and a related stem cell transplant donor. The CDR3 DNA is TGTGCCAGCAGCGGGATATCGGCGCCCTACACAGATACGCAGTATTTT. Protein: CASSGISAPYTDTQYF.